This entry lists 9 T cell receptor beta chains sequenced from one sample in a study of memory B cells and T cells in multiple sclerosis. Libraries were prepared by immunoSEQ multiplex PCR; TCRdb keeps only in-frame clonotypes and omits some of them. The data contain about 32,000 clones, roughly 86% of them singletons. After stimulus-free culture, autoproliferating CFSE-dim and non-proliferating CFSE-high T cells were sequenced separately. Pooled replicate wells came from about 50 million CFSE-labeled PBMCs cultured about seven days without stimulus. Antigens for these TCRs are unknown. Input material: PBMCs from blood kept in culture. The source of these receptors is a human donor with multiple sclerosis.

The chain links TRBV29-1 to TRBJ2-7, with 8 bases matching TRBD1. CDR3 size: 14 residues. From germline, CDR1 is SQVTM and CDR2 ANQGSEA. V shed 6 bases and J 2 bases; nucleotides not matched to a gene: 9. The CDR3 DNA reads as TGCAGCGTCGCGACAGGGGTTGGCCCCTACGAGCAGTACTTC. Its translation is CSVATGVGPYEQYF.

The chain employs TRBV7-9 and TRBJ1-1; no definite D call. CDR1 and CDR2 (germline): SEHNR, FQNEAQ (reference sequence). The CDR3 consists of 15 residues. V was clipped by 0 bases and J by 0 bases, with 8 bases between them. CDR3 in amino acids: CASSLARLMNTEAFF. The CDR3 DNA reads TGTGCCAGCAGCTTAGCTCGGCTCATGAACACTGAAGCTTTCTTT.

The chain is built from TRBV11-2 and TRBJ1-3; the D is unclear. The CDR3 totals 17 residues. In germline, CDR1 is SGHAT, CDR2 FQNNGV. Trimming removed 3 bases at V and 0 bases at J, with 15 bases between. The CDR3 sequence is CASSFLLRPSSGNTIYF. CDR3 coding DNA: TGTGCCAGCAGCTTTCTTCTGAGACCGAGCTCTGGAAACACCATATATTTT.

The chain employs TRBV18 and TRBJ2-7; D unresolved. Germline CDR1 reads KGHSH; CDR2 reads LQKENI. Trimming left V 3 bases short and J 0 bases short, with 9 bases between. This CDR3 is built from 14 residues. CDR3 residues: CASSPRGNSYEQYF. The CDR3 coding sequence is TGTGCCAGCTCACCCCGTGGCAACTCCTACGAGCAGTACTTC. The full variable domain, in which reference TRBV18 and TRBJ2-7 provide the parts outside the CDR3, is NAGVMQNPRHLVRRRGQEARLRCSPMKGHSHVYWYRQLPEEGLKFMVYLQKENIIDESGMPKERFSAEFPKEGPSILRIQQVVRGDSAAYFCASSPRGNSYEQYFGPGTRLTVT.

CDR3 in DNA: TGTGCCAGCAGCTTAGAGGTCTCTCCCAATGGCTACACCTTC. Its translation is CASSLEVSPNGYTF. This chain links TRBV7-9 with TRBJ1-2, with D unresolved. The germline V gene encodes CDR1 SEHNR and CDR2 FQNEAQ (reference sequence). Trimming left V 1 base short and J 6 bases short, with 12 bases between. The CDR3 loop spans 14 amino acids.

The rearrangement joins TRBV6-5 to TRBJ2-1; maybe TRBD1 (7 bases). Between the trimmed V and J ends, which lost 8 bases and 9 bases, there was a span of 14 bases. Germline CDR1 MNHEY, CDR2 SVGAGI. The CDR3 extends over 12 amino acids. DNA for the CDR3: TGTGCCAGCTCCAGGGGGGTAGTTGAGCAGTTCTTC. Amino acid sequence: CASSRGVVEQFF.

The rearrangement uses TRBV28 and TRBJ1-5; unclear D gene. This CDR3 is built from 14 residues. V was clipped by 2 bases and J by 4 bases, with 9 bases between them. Germline-derived CDR1 and CDR2 are MDHEN and SYDVKM. In DNA form, the CDR3 reads TGTGCCAGCAGTTTAGTAGATCGGAATCAGCCCCAGCATTTT. This sequence encodes CASSLVDRNQPQHF.

The chain links TRBV7-9 to TRBJ1-1; D gene ambiguous. Trimming pared 1 base from V and 2 bases from J, leaving 8 bases between. Germline V gene lookup returns CDR1 SEHNR and CDR2 FQNEAQ (reference sequence). This CDR3 is built from 14 residues. The CDR3 loop is CASSLVQANTEAFF. CDR3 in DNA: TGTGCCAGCAGCTTAGTCCAGGCTAACACTGAAGCTTTCTTT. The variable domain in full, completed from reference TRBV7-9 and TRBJ1-1, reads DTGVSQNPRHKITKRGQNVTFRCDPISEHNRLYWYRQTLGQGPEFLTYFQNEAQLEKSRLLSDRFSAERPKGSFSTLEIQRTEQGDSAMYLCASSLVQANTEAFFGQGTRLTVV.

This clone was seen only a few times. The chain employs TRBV19 and TRBJ1-1, with D possibly being TRBD1 (5 bases). CDR3 length: 15 amino acids. The V gene lost 3 bases and the J gene lost 3 bases, with 14 bases spanning the gap. Germline V CDR1 and CDR2: LNHDA, SQIVND (reference sequence). CDR3 loop: CASSIMAGRHTEAFF. In DNA form, the CDR3 reads TGTGCCAGTAGTATTATGGCAGGGCGCCACACTGAAGCTTTCTTT.